The clone carrying this TCR beta chain appeared once. What it binds is not known. The data derive from a study of OX40 agonist ivuxolimab in advanced cancers. Across the study: Dose-escalation patients' cancers were hepatocellular carcinoma, melanoma, renal cell or head and neck cancer.

TCRdb keeps only in-frame clones here, not all; method: immunoSEQ multiplex PCR. The data show some 60,000 clones, about 89% seen once. Regarding the study as a whole: Circulating CD4+ and CD8+ T cells showed clonal expansion by week 6 at 0.1 to 3.0 mg/kg. Certain nonresponders additionally had low normalized T-cell clonal expansion. Low clonal expansion, among the lowest seen, marked partial responders at 0.1-3.0 mg/kg.

The CDR3 runs to 16 residues. J gave up 4 bases and V 0 bases, and 6 bases lay outside the gene matches. Germline V gene lookup returns CDR1 LGHNA and CDR2 YNFKEQ. V usage is TRBV4-2 and J usage is TRBJ2-3; 8 bases are a match to TRBD2. The sequencing used CD4+ or CD8+ T cells sorted from blood, collected in a trial of the OX40 agonist ivuxolimab. This TCR was sampled from an adult with an advanced solid tumor such as melanoma, head and neck, liver or kidney cancer. In nucleotides, the CDR3 is TGTGCCAGCAGCCAAGAAAGCGGGAGTATCGCAGATACGCAGTATTTT. Translating it yields CASSQESGSIADTQYF.